This T cell receptor beta chain was recorded in a study of Graves' ophthalmopathy and Graves' hyperthyroidism. Findings and caveats of the study: Progression of ophthalmopathy was predicted by the model with 65% to 71% sensitivity and roughly 73% specificity.

RNA transcripts yielded amplified TCR beta CDR3 regions. RT-PCR was first run with HTBI primers, then multiplex PCR in a second round. TCRdb processed the multiplex PCR reads anew with MiXCR; each CDR3 protein has one entry. The sample lists about 240,000 distinct CDR3 sequences, 45% occurring once. The CDR3 sequence is 11 residues long. CDR1 SGHTA and CDR2 FQGNSA come from the germline V gene. The V and J ends lost 4 bases and 4 bases respectively, with 5 bases between them. In this sample, this clonotype turned up a few times. Its specificity is unknown. The sequenced sample consisted of peripheral blood. J is TRBJ2-7 and V is TRBV7-2; D remains ambiguous. The source is an adult man with Graves' ophthalmopathy. The CDR3 here is CASSSRYEQYF. In DNA form, the CDR3 reads TGTGCCAGCAGCTCGAGATACGAGCAGTACTTC.